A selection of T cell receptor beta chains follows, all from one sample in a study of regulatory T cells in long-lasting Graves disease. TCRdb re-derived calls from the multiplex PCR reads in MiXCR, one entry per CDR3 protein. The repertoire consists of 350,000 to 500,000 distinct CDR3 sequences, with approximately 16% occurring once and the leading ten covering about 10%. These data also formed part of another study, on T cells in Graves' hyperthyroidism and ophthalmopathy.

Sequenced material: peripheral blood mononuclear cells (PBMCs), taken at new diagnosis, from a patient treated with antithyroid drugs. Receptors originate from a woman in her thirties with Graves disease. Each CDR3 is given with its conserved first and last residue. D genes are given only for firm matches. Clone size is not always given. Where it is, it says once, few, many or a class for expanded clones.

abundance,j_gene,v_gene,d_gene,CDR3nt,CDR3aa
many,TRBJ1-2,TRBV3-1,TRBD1,TGTGCCAGCAGCCAAATAATGGACAGGCCATTTAACTATGGCTACACCTTC,CASSQIMDRPFNYGYTF
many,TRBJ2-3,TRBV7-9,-,TGTGCCAGCAGCAAGGTTATGAGCACAGATACGCAGTATTTT,CASSKVMSTDTQYF
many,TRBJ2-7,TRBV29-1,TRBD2,TGCAGCGTTGAGGGTCTGGGAGGGCCGTCGGGCGAGCAGTACTTC,CSVEGLGGPSGEQYF
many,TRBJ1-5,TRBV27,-,TGTGCCAGCAGTCCCCTCGGTAGGATTCGTCAGCCCCAGCATTTT,CASSPLGRIRQPQHF
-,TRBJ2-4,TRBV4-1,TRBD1,TGCGCCAGCAGCCACCTGGGACAGGGGAACAAAAACATTCAGTACTTC,CASSHLGQGNKNIQYF
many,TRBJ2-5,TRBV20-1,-,TGCAGTGCTAGCAGGGCTAGTGAACAAGAGACCCAGTACTTC,CSASRASEQETQYF
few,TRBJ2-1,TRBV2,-,TGTGCCAGCACTCCGGACAATGAGCAGTTCTTC,CASTPDNEQFF
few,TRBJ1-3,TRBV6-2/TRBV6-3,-,TGTGCCAGCAGTGAACGAGGCGACAGGGGAAACACCATATATTTT,CASSERGDRGNTIYF
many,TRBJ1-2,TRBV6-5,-,TGTGCCAGCAGTTACTCGGAGGACGGTCTTGTATTTCTCTATGGCTACACCTTC,CASSYSEDGLVFLYGYTF
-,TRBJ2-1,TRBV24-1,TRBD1,TGTGCCACCAGTGACCCTTACCAGGGGGCTTATGAGCAGTTCTTC,CATSDPYQGAYEQFF
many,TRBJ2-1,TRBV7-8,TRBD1,TGTGCCAGCAGGCGAGGGACAGGGGGCTTGAATGAGCAGTTCTTC,CASRRGTGGLNEQFF
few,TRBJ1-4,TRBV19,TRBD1,TGTGCCAGTAGTATAGTGGGACAGAGCGAAAAACTGTTTTTT,CASSIVGQSEKLFF
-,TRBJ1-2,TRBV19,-,TGTGCCAGTAGTCGAGGACGGTATGGCTACACCTTC,CASSRGRYGYTF